Listed below are T cell receptor beta chains from one sample, sequenced in a study of blood T cells in healthy people across ages. TCRdb called the 5' RACE reads again in MiXCR, with one record for every CDR3 protein. The sample contains 700,000 or so distinct CDR3 sequences, about 20% of which appear only once. Sequencing input: blood. These receptors all stem from a man between 65 and 85 years old in good health. Each CDR3 is given with its conserved first and last residue. A D gene is named only where the DNA matches it firmly. Rows give clone size only sometimes, using once, few, many, or a class for an expanded clone.

clone size,D gene,V gene,J gene,CDR3 protein,CDR3 DNA
.,.,TRBV11-3,TRBJ2-2,CASSLEWGAGELFF,TGTGCCAGCAGCTTAGAATGGGGGGCCGGGGAGCTGTTTTTT
.,.,TRBV20-1,TRBJ2-5,CSAPAHQETQYF,TGCAGTGCACCCGCCCACCAAGAGACCCAGTACTTC
few,TRBD2,TRBV20-1,TRBJ2-1,CSAGIAGGYNEQFF,TGCAGTGCTGGAATAGCGGGAGGCTACAATGAGCAGTTCTTC
few,TRBD2,TRBV3-1,TRBJ2-3,CASTYISGGGADTQYF,TGTGCCAGCACCTACATCAGCGGGGGAGGGGCAGATACGCAGTATTTT
.,.,TRBV5-5,TRBJ1-2,CASSLEDLNYGYTF,TGTGCCAGCAGCTTGGAGGACCTTAACTATGGCTACACCTTC
once,TRBD2,TRBV15,TRBJ2-1,CATSRTRREGRVEQFF,TGTGCCACCAGCAGAACTCGGCGGGAGGGCCGGGTTGAGCAGTTCTTC
many,.,TRBV7-2,TRBJ1-2,CASSLSTLAHYGYTF,TGTGCCAGCAGCTTAAGTACGTTGGCCCACTATGGCTACACCTTC
few,TRBD2,TRBV11-2,TRBJ2-1,CASSLGLLAAEQFF,TGTGCCAGCAGCTTAGGCCTACTAGCGGCCGAGCAGTTCTTC
.,.,TRBV5-1,TRBJ1-4,CASSLAGTGEKLFF,TGCGCCAGCAGCTTGGCCGGGACGGGTGAAAAACTGTTTTTT
.,.,TRBV7-2,TRBJ1-5,CASSARGGGAGNQPQHF,TGTGCCAGCAGCGCACGGGGAGGAGGGGCCGGCAATCAGCCCCAGCATTTT
.,.,TRBV12-3/TRBV12-4,TRBJ2-1,CASSLPRWGSYNEQFF,TGTGCCAGCAGTCTTCCAAGATGGGGGTCCTACAATGAGCAGTTCTTC
.,.,TRBV20-1,TRBJ1-6,CSAPDGGGDLSPLHF,TGCAGTGCCCCAGATGGTGGGGGGGATCTATCACCCCTCCACTTT
few,.,TRBV20-1,TRBJ2-1,CSASYGAGRPYNEQFF,TGCAGTGCTTCATACGGGGCGGGACGACCCTACAATGAGCAGTTCTTC
.,TRBD1,TRBV5-1,TRBJ2-3,CASSGRTGGLPDTQYF,TGCGCCAGCAGCGGCCGGACAGGGGGATTGCCAGATACGCAGTATTTT
.,TRBD2,TRBV3-1,TRBJ2-5,CASSQVAAGGLETQYF,TGTGCCAGCAGCCAAGTCGCAGCGGGGGGGTTGGAGACCCAGTACTTC
few,.,TRBV7-2,TRBJ1-2,CASSLAGSDYGHTF,TGTGCCAGCAGCTTAGCAGGCAGCGACTATGGCCACACCTTC
few,.,TRBV15,TRBJ2-3,CATSREGLSADTQYF,TGTGCCACCAGCAGGGAGGGGCTTTCCGCAGATACGCAGTATTTT
.,TRBD2,TRBV20-1,TRBJ2-1,CSARSSGGPSYNEQFF,TGCAGTGCTAGATCTAGCGGGGGACCTTCCTACAATGAGCAGTTCTTC
few,.,TRBV27,TRBJ1-4,CASSRLTGGDEKLFF,TGTGCCAGCAGTCGCCTGACAGGCGGGGATGAAAAACTGTTTTTT
few,.,TRBV7-9,TRBJ2-1,CASTLGDFHSYNEQFF,TGTGCCAGCACCCTCGGGGACTTCCATTCCTACAATGAGCAGTTCTTC
.,.,TRBV5-1,TRBJ1-2,CASSVHGYTF,TGCGCCAGCAGCGTACATGGCTACACCTTC
many,.,TRBV6-1,TRBJ1-5,CASSEAGGGNQPQHF,TGTGCCAGCAGTGAAGCAGGGGGGGGCAATCAGCCCCAGCATTTT
.,TRBD2,TRBV20-1,TRBJ2-3,CSARDLRGARDTQYF,TGCAGTGCTAGAGATCTGCGGGGGGCGAGAGATACGCAGTATTTT
.,.,TRBV6-4,TRBJ2-1,CASSELGGSSNEQFF,TGTGCCAGCAGTGAATTGGGTGGTTCTAGCAATGAGCAGTTCTTC
.,.,TRBV11-2,TRBJ2-7,CASSLDSVSYEQYF,TGTGCCAGCAGCTTAGATTCTGTATCCTACGAGCAGTACTTC
.,.,TRBV28,TRBJ1-5,CASSFGMVQPQHF,TGTGCCAGCAGTTTTGGGATGGTTCAGCCCCAGCATTTT
.,.,TRBV29-1,TRBJ2-5,CSVEGFTGEETQYF,TGCAGCGTTGAAGGGTTCACGGGTGAAGAGACCCAGTACTTC
.,.,TRBV20-1,TRBJ1-1,CSARDSWAVNTEAFF,TGCAGTGCTAGAGATAGTTGGGCCGTGAACACTGAAGCTTTCTTT
few,.,TRBV7-6,TRBJ2-5,CASSPAEETQYF,TGTGCCAGCAGCCCGGCGGAAGAGACCCAGTACTTC
few,TRBD1,TRBV12-3/TRBV12-4,TRBJ2-5,CASSLGTGIQETQYF,TGTGCCAGCAGTTTAGGGACAGGGATTCAAGAGACCCAGTACTTC
.,.,TRBV10-2,TRBJ2-7,CASSEFAASSYEQYF,TGCGCCAGCAGTGAGTTTGCAGCCAGCTCCTACGAGCAGTACTTC
many,.,TRBV29-1,TRBJ2-3,CSVETKDPAGTDTQYF,TGCAGCGTTGAAACCAAAGACCCGGCAGGCACAGATACGCAGTATTTT
few,.,TRBV6-5,TRBJ1-5,CASSRDGIQPQHF,TGTGCCAGCAGCCGGGACGGTATCCAGCCCCAGCATTTT
.,.,TRBV24-1,TRBJ2-1,CATSDLGDGSYNEQFF,TGTGCCACCAGTGATTTAGGGGACGGATCCTACAATGAGCAGTTCTTC
.,TRBD1,TRBV6-2/TRBV6-3,TRBJ2-3,CASSYSDRGTSTDTQYF,TGTGCCAGCAGTTACTCGGACAGGGGGACTAGCACAGATACGCAGTATTTT
.,TRBD1,TRBV2,TRBJ2-1,CAGSKTGQGGNEQFF,TGTGCCGGCAGTAAGACCGGACAGGGTGGGAATGAGCAGTTCTTC
.,.,TRBV29-1,TRBJ1-1,CSVPSHYLNTEAFF,TGCAGCGTACCCTCGCACTACTTGAACACTGAAGCTTTCTTT
.,.,TRBV24-1,TRBJ2-1,CATREKGYNEQFF,TGTGCCACCAGGGAAAAAGGCTACAATGAGCAGTTCTTC
.,.,TRBV6-6,TRBJ2-2,CASRNSGAGELFF,TGTGCCAGCAGAAACTCAGGGGCCGGGGAGCTGTTTTTT
.,TRBD1,TRBV7-6,TRBJ1-2,CASSFGQGRLGYGYTF,TGTGCCAGCAGCTTCGGACAGGGGCGGTTGGGCTATGGCTACACCTTC
few,.,TRBV12-3/TRBV12-4,TRBJ1-1,CASRSTGSTEAFF,TGTGCCAGCAGGTCCACAGGCTCCACTGAAGCTTTCTTT
.,TRBD1,TRBV28,TRBJ1-2,CASSPGQGRAGYTF,TGTGCCAGCAGTCCGGGACAGGGGCGGGCTGGCTACACCTTC
few,.,TRBV6-5,TRBJ1-3,CASRWTAGNTIYF,TGTGCCAGCAGATGGACAGCCGGAAACACCATATATTTT
few,TRBD1,TRBV24-1,TRBJ2-3,CATSDPGGRGGVADTQYF,TGTGCCACCAGTGATCCCGGTGGAAGAGGGGGCGTTGCAGATACGCAGTATTTT
.,TRBD1,TRBV10-3,TRBJ1-2,CAISDIGTDNYGYTF,TGTGCCATCAGTGATATCGGGACAGATAACTATGGCTACACCTTC
few,.,TRBV28,TRBJ2-1,CASSLWGRGSSYNEQFF,TGTGCCAGCAGTTTATGGGGACGGGGATCCTCCTACAATGAGCAGTTCTTC
few,.,TRBV2,TRBJ2-7,CASSEVVGQSSYEQYF,TGTGCCAGCAGTGAAGTCGTGGGGCAGAGCTCCTACGAGCAGTACTTC
few,.,TRBV28,TRBJ2-6,CASTTTGLSGANVLTF,TGTGCCAGCACGACGACGGGGCTTTCTGGGGCCAACGTCCTGACTTTC
.,.,TRBV9,TRBJ2-5,CASSDGELRDGETQYF,TGTGCCAGCAGCGACGGGGAGTTGCGGGACGGTGAGACCCAGTACTTC
.,.,TRBV5-1,TRBJ1-1,CASSELNTEAFF,TGCGCCAGCAGCGAGTTGAACACTGAAGCTTTCTTT
many,.,TRBV11-2,TRBJ1-4,CASSFTNREGKLFF,TGTGCCAGCAGCTTCACAAACAGAGAAGGAAAACTGTTTTTT
few,.,TRBV12-3/TRBV12-4,TRBJ1-2,CASSTARGYGYTF,TGTGCCAGCAGCACGGCCAGGGGCTATGGCTACACCTTC
many,.,TRBV12-3/TRBV12-4,TRBJ1-4,CASSSGTLVKLFF,TGTGCCAGCAGTTCAGGGACCCTCGTAAAACTGTTTTTT
few,TRBD2,TRBV20-1,TRBJ2-3,CSASDPSSGGAVGDTQYF,TGCAGTGCTAGTGACCCTAGCTCCGGGGGGGCCGTGGGAGATACGCAGTATTTT